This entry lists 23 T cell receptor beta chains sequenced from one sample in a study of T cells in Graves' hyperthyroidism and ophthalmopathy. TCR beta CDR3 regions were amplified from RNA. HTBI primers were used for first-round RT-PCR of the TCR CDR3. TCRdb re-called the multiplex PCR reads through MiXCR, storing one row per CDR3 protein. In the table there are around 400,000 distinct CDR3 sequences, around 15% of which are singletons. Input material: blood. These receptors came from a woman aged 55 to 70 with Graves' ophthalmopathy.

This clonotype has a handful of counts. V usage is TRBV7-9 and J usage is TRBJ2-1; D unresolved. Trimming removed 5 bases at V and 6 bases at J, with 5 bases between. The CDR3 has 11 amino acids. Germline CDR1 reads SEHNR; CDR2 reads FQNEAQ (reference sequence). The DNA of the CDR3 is TGTGCCAGCAGCAGATTCAATGAGCAGTTCTTC. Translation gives CASSRFNEQFF.

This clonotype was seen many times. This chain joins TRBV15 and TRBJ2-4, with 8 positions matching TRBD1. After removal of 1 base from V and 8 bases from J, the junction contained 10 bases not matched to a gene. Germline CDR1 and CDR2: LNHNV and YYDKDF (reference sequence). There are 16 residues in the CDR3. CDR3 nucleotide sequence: TGTGCCACCAGCAGAGCGACAGGGGCGGGATCGCACATTCAGTACTTC. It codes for CATSRATGAGSHIQYF.

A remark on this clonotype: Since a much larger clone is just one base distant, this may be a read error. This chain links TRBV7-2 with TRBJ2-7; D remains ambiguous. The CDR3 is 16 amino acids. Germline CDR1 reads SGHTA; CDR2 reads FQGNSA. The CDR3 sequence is CASSLGPAPSSCEQYF. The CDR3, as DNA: TGTGCCAGCAGCTTAGGACCAGCGCCCAGCTCCTGCGAGCAGTACTTC.

The CDR3: CASSTGLQEQYF. CDR3 bases: TGTGCCAGCAGCACAGGGTTACAAGAGCAGTACTTC. V gene TRBV5-5 combines with J gene TRBJ2-7, with D maybe TRBD1 (6 bases). The CDR3 length is 12 residues. V lost 4 bases to trimming and J lost 7 bases, with 12 bases between them. CDR1 is SGHKS and CDR2 is YYEKEE in the germline V gene (reference sequence).

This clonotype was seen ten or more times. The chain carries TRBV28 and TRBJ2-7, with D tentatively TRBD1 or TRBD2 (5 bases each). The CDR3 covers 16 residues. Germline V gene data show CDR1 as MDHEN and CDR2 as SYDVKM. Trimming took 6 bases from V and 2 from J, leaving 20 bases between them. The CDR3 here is CASRVHGTPLAYEQYF. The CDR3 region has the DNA TGTGCCAGCAGGGTCCACGGGACCCCCTTGGCCTACGAGCAGTACTTC.

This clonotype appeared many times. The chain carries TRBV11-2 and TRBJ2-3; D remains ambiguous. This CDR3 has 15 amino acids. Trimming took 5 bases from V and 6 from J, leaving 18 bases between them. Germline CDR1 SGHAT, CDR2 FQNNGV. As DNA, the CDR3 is TGTGCCAGCAGCCCTCTCGGGCTCACCGCGGATACGCAGTATTTT. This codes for CASSPLGLTADTQYF. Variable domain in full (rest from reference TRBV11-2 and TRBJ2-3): EAGVAQSPRYKIIEKRQSVAFWCNPISGHATLYWYQQILGQGPKLLIQFQNNGVVDDSQLPKDRFSAERLKGVDSTLKIQPAKLEDSAVYLCASSPLGLTADTQYFGPGTRLTVL.

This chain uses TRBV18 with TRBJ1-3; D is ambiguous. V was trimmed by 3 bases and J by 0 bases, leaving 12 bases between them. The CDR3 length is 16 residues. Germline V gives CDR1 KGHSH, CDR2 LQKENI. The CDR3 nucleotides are TGTGCCAGCTCACCCCTGGACTCAGACTCTGGAAACACCATATATTTT. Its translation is CASSPLDSDSGNTIYF.

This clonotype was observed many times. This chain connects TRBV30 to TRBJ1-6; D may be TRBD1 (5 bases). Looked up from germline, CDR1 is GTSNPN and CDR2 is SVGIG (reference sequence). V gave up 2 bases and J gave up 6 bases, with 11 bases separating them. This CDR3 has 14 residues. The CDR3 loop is CAWSRRQLNSPLHF. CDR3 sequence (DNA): TGTGCCTGGAGTAGGCGACAGCTTAATTCACCCCTCCACTTT.

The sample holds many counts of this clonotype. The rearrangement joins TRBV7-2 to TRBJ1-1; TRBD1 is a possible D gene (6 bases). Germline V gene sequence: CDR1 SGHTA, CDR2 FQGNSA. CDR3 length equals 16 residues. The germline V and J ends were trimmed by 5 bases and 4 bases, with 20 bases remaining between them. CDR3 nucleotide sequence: TGTGCCAGCAGCCCCACAGCTGGGGGCAGGGGCACTGAAGCTTTCTTT. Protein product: CASSPTAGGRGTEAFF.

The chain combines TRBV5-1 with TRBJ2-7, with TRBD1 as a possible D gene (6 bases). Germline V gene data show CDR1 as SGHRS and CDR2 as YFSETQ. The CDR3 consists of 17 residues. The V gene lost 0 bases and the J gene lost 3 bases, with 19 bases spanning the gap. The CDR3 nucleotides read TGCGCCAGCAGCTTGGCCTTGAACAGGGACAATCTCTACGAGCAGTACTTC. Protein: CASSLALNRDNLYEQYF.

CDR3 sequence reads: CASTEHRGRRETQYF. CDR3 nucleotides: TGTGCCAGCACCGAACACAGGGGGCGAAGAGAGACCCAGTACTTC. The chain combines TRBV11-2 with TRBJ2-5; 9 nucleotides line up with TRBD1. From germline, CDR1 is SGHAT and CDR2 FQNNGV. This CDR3 has 15 amino acids. After removal of 7 bases from V and 4 bases from J, the junction contained 10 bases not matched to a gene.

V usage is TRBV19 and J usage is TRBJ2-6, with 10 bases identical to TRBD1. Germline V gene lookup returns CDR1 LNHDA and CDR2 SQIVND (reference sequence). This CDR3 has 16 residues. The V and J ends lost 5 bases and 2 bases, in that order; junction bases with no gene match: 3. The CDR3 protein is CASSWDRGTGANVLTF. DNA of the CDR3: TGTGCCAGTAGTTGGGACAGGGGAACTGGGGCCAACGTCCTGACTTTC.

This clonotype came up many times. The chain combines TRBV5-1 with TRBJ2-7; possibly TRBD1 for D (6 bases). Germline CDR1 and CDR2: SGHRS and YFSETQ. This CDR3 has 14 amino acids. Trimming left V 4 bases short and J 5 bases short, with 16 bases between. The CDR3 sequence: CASSTRDTRNEQYF. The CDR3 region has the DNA TGCGCCAGCAGCACCCGGGACACCAGAAACGAGCAGTACTTC.

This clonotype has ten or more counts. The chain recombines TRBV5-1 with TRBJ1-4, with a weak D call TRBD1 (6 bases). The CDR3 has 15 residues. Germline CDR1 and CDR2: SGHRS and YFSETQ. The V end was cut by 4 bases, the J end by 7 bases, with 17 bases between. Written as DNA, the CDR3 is TGCGCCAGCAGCGGGGGGACACGGCTTCCTGAAAAACTGTTTTTT. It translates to CASSGGTRLPEKLFF.

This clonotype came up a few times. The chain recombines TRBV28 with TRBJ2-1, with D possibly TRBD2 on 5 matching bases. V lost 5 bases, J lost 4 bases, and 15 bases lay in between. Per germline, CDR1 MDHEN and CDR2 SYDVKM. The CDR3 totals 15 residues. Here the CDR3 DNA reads TGTGCCAGCAGTCAGTTGACTGGACTGTACAATGAGCAGTTCTTC. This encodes CASSQLTGLYNEQFF. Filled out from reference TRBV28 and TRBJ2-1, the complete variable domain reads DVKVTQSSRYLVKRTGEKVFLECVQDMDHENMFWYRQDPGLGLRLIYFSYDVKMKEKGDIPEGYSVSREKKERFSLILESASTNQTSMYLCASSQLTGLYNEQFFGPGTRLTVL.

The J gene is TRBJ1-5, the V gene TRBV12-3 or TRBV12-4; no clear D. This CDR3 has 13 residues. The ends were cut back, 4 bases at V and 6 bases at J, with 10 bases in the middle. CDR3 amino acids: CASSSIGIQPQHF. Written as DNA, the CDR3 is TGTGCCAGCAGTTCGATAGGGATTCAGCCCCAGCATTTT.

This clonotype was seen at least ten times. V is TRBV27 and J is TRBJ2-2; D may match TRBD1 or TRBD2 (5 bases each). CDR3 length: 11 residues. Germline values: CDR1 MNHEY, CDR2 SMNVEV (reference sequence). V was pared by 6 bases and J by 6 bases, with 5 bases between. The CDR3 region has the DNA TGTGCCAGCAGGGGGGCCGGGGAGCTGTTTTTT. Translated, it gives CASRGAGELFF.

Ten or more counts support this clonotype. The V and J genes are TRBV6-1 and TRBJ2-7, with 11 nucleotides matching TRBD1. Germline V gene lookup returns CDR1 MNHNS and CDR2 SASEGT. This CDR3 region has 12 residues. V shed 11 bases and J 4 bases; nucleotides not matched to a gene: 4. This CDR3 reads CAARDRGYEQYF. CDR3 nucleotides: TGTGCCGCCCGGGACAGGGGGTACGAGCAGTACTTC.

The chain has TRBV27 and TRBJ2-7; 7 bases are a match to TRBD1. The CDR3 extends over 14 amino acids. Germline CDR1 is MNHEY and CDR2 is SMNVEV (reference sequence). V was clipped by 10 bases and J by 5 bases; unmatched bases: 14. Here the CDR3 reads CANPTGTAKDEQYF. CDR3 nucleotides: TGTGCCAACCCGACAGGGACAGCGAAGGACGAGCAGTACTTC.

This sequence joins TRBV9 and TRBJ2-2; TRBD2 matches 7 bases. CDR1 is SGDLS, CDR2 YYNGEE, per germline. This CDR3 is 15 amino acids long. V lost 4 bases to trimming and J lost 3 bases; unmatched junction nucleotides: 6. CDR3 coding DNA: TGTGCCAGCAGCTCGGGGGGTCGGGACACCGGGGAGCTGTTTTTT. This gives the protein CASSSGGRDTGELFF.

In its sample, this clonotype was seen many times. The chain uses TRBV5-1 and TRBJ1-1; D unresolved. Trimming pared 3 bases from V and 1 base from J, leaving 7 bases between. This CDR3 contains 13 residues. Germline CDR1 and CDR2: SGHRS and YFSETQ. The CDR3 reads CASSWEGNTEAFF. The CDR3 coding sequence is TGCGCCAGCAGCTGGGAAGGGAACACTGAAGCTTTCTTT.

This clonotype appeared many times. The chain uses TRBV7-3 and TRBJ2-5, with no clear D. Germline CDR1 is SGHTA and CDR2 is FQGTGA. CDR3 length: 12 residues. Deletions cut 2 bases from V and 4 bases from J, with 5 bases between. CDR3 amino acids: CASSLPGETQYF. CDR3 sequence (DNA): TGTGCCAGCAGCTTACCTGGAGAGACCCAGTACTTC.

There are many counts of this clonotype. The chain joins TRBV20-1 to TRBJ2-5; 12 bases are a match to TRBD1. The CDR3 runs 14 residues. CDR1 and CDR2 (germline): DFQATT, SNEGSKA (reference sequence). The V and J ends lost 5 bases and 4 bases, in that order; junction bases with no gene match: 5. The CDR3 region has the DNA TGCAGTGCTCCGGGACAGGGGGCTTTAGAGACCCAGTACTTC. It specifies CSAPGQGALETQYF.